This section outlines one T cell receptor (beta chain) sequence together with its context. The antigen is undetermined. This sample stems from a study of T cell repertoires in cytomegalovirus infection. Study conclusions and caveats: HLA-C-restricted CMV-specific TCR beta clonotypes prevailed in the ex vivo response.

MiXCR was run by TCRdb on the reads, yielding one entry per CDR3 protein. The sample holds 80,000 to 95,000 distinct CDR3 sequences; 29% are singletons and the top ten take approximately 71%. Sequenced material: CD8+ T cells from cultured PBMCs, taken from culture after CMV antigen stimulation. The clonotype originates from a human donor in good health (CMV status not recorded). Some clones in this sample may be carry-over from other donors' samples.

The CDR3 DNA is TGTGCCAGCAGCTTAGGAACTAGCGGGGGCCAAGAGACCCAGTACTTC. It encodes CASSLGTSGGQETQYF. The V and J genes are TRBV7-2 and TRBJ2-5; 11 nucleotides align to TRBD2. Losses at the gene ends were 1 base for V and 1 base for J; bases not matched to a gene: 2. Germline lookup yields CDR1 SGHTA and CDR2 FQGNSA. CDR3 length: 16 residues.